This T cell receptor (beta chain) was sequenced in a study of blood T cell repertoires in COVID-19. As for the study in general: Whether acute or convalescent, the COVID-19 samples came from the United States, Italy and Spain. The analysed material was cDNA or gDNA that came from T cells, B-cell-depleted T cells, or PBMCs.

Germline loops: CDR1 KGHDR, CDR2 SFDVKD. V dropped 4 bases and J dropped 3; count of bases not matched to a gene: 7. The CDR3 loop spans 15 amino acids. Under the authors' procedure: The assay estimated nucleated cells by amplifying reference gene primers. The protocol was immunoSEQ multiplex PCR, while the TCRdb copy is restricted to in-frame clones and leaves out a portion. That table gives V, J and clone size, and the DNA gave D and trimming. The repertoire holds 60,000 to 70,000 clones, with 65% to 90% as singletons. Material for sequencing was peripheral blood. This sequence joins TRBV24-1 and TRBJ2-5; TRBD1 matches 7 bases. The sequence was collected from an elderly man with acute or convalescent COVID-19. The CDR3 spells CATSDPTGREETQYF. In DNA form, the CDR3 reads TGTGCCACCAGTGACCCGACAGGGCGGGAAGAGACCCAGTACTTC.